This TCR beta chain was found in a study of CD8+CD57+ T cells in acquired aplastic anemia. Study context: Average DNA yield from sorted CD4+ and CD8+ cells was about 3.2 ug. Healthy CD8+ samples averaged approximately 9.9 million reads.

This clonotype is a singleton in its sample. Its specificity is unknown. The V gene lost 2 bases and the J gene lost 3 bases, with 11 bases spanning the gap. Looked up from germline, CDR1 is MNHEY and CDR2 is SVGEGT. This CDR3 spans 15 amino acids. The template for TCR beta VDJ and CDR3 sequence profiling was genomic DNA. TCRdb reanalysed the reads using MiXCR and keeps one entry per CDR3 protein. The sample lists tens of thousands of distinct CDR3 sequences, over 60% occurring once. General study findings and limits: Researchers report that about 29 CD8+ CDR3 sequences appeared in both patients and controls. The study found no significant CD8+ Simpson's diversity difference between patients and controls.

The sequence was obtained from a human donor in good health, serving as a control. The chain has TRBV6-2 or TRBV6-3 and TRBJ1-5; the D gene is possibly TRBD1 (5 bases). The material sequenced was sorted CD4+, CD8+, or CD8+CD57+ T cells (not recorded which) from PBMCs. In nucleotides, the CDR3 is TGTGCCAGCAGTTACGGTCAGGGATTCAATCAGCCCCAGCATTTT. It is translated as CASSYGQGFNQPQHF.